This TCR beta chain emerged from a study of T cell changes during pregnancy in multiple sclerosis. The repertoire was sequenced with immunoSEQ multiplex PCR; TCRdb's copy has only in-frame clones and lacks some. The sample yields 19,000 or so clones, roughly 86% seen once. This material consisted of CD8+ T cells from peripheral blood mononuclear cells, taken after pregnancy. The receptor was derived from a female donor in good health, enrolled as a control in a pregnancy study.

The CDR3 nucleotides are TGCAGCGTTGCGGGGACACTCTCTGGAAACACCATATATTTT. It specifies CSVAGTLSGNTIYF. The genes are TRBV29-1 and TRBJ1-3, with a possible D match to TRBD1 (6 bases). Germline CDR1 SQVTM, CDR2 ANQGSEA. V lost 4 bases and J lost 0, with 10 bases in between. The CDR3 consists of 14 residues.